This TCR beta chain emerged from a study of blood T cell repertoires in COVID-19. Turning to the study itself: COVID-19 samples from acute and convalescent phases originated in the United States, Italy and Spain. Nucleic acid was either cDNA or gDNA, and it came from T cells, B-cell-depleted T cells, or PBMCs.

Per the original data handling: Cell counts per sample came from amplifying reference gene primers. Clones were read by immunoSEQ multiplex PCR, and TCRdb kept only the in-frame ones, dropping some. V, J and clone size derive from that table, while D and trimming were established from the DNA sequence. The data show some 250,000 clones, 75% to 90% seen once. Per the germline V gene, CDR1 is SGHTA and CDR2 is FQGTGA. Deletions cut 5 bases from V and 9 bases from J, with 17 bases between. The CDR3 spans 14 residues. Sequences were obtained from peripheral blood. The chain employs TRBV7-3 and TRBJ2-1; TRBD1 is a possible D gene (6 bases). The TCR sequence derives from a woman in her twenties or thirties who had recovered from COVID-19. The CDR3 DNA sequence: TGTGCCAGCAGCCCCGCGGCAGGGGTTAGTGAGCAGTTCTTC. This translates into CASSPAAGVSEQFF.